This TCR beta chain was found in a study of CD8 T cells in Susac syndrome. Study context: Sequencing included Susac syndrome patients, over five of them with active disease and under ten in remission.

The CDR3 has 13 amino acids. The germline V gene encodes CDR1 LNHDA and CDR2 SQIVND (reference sequence). V lost 3 bases, J lost 4 bases, and 8 bases lay in between. An amount of RNA that ranged from 0.5 to 1 ug was reverse transcribed with random hexamers. MiXCR, run by TCRdb on the immunoSEQ multiplex PCR reads, gives a single entry per CDR3 protein. In the table there are 95,000 to 150,000 distinct CDR3 sequences, nearly 96% of which are singletons. Both CD4+ and CD8+ T cells were negatively isolated, and TEMRA cells underwent FACS enrichment. Sequencing was carried out using CD4+ T cells from PBMCs. The TCR sequence derives from a human donor with Susac syndrome. The V call is TRBV19, the J call TRBJ2-3; maybe TRBD2 (5 bases). The CDR3, as DNA: TGTGCCAGTAGTATCGACTACTCAGATACGCAGTATTTT. Encoded protein: CASSIDYSDTQYF.